This T cell receptor (beta chain) was profiled in a study of blood T cell repertoires in COVID-19. Seattle's cohort entered during active infection and was followed longitudinally. This CDR3 has 15 amino acids. Germline-derived CDR1 and CDR2 are SGHRS and YFSETQ. V gave up 5 bases and J gave up 4 bases, with 13 bases separating them. Here immunoSEQ multiplex PCR was the method, and the copy in TCRdb shows in-frame clones only, minus some. There are 250,000 to 300,000 clones in the sample; roughly 90% occur only once, and approximately 10% lies in the top ten. The sample consisted of peripheral blood. The sequence was collected from a woman in her twenties or thirties with COVID-19, enrolled during active disease. This chain links TRBV5-1 with TRBJ2-6, with no clear D. DNA for the CDR3: TGCGCCAGCAGGAAAGACTCAACGGGGGCCAACGTCCTGACTTTC. Translated: CASRKDSTGANVLTF.